The source of this T cell receptor (beta chain) is a study of identical twins' blood T cells. TCRdb reprocessed the 5' RACE reads with MiXCR, giving one entry per CDR3 protein. The repertoire holds 400,000 or so distinct CDR3 sequences, more than 25% seen once, with about 6.1% in the top ten. Sequencing was carried out using PBMCs. The clonotype comes from a woman aged 18-55 years in good health.

CDR3 sequence (DNA): TGCGCCAGCAGCTTGGTAGGCAGTCCCACAGATACGCAGTATTTT. It translates to CASSLVGSPTDTQYF. V gene TRBV5-1 combines with J gene TRBJ2-3; D uncertain. Trimming left V 0 bases short and J 2 bases short, with 10 bases between. The CDR3 has 15 amino acids. CDR1 is SGHRS, CDR2 YFSETQ, per germline.